The 13 T cell receptor beta chains below all came from one sample that was sequenced in a study of blood T cell repertoires in COVID-19 (TCRdb year 2020). Library creation used the immunoSEQ multiplex PCR assay. Held by TCRdb, this immuneACCESS table contains in-frame sequences only and omits some clones. Under half of the omission traces to an unresolved V gene where checked; the cause of the rest is unknown. A total of tens of thousands of clones appear in this sample, roughly four fifths of them only once. The ten largest clones take up under 2% of the sample. What was sequenced was peripheral blood. The receptor set was obtained from a woman in her sixties with acute or convalescent COVID-19.

V usage is TRBV9 and J usage is TRBJ2-2; TRBD2 might be the D (6 bases). Germline CDR1 is SGDLS and CDR2 is YYNGEE. The CDR3 has 15 residues. The V end was cut by 4 bases, the J end by 1 base, with 11 bases between. CDR3 residues: CASSPTRLNTGELFF. The CDR3 nucleotides read TGTGCCAGCAGCCCGACTAGATTGAACACCGGGGAGCTGTTTTTT.

This clone appeared once. This chain uses TRBV19 with TRBJ2-1; TRBD2 aligns across 14 bases. The germline gives CDR1 LNHDA, CDR2 SQIVND (reference sequence). V gave up 4 bases and J gave up 9 bases; unmatched junction bases: 5. This CDR3 region has 15 residues. The CDR3 DNA reads TGTGCCAGTAGTACTGGGACTAGCGGGAGTCGTGAGCAGTTCTTC. Its protein product is CASSTGTSGSREQFF.

This chain links TRBV30 with TRBJ1-4, with D perhaps matching TRBD1 (6 bases). CDR3 size: 14 residues. The V end lost 0 bases, the J end lost 5 bases, and 10 bases lay between the germline ends. Germline CDR1 and CDR2: GTSNPN and SVGIG (reference sequence). The DNA of the CDR3 is TGTGCCTGGAGTGTAGGGGGAGGGAATGAAAAACTGTTTTTT. Translated: CAWSVGGGNEKLFF.

The rearrangement joins TRBV11-3 to TRBJ2-1; weak D call: TRBD2 (6 bases). This CDR3 has 15 amino acids. V lost 1 base and J 4 bases, leaving 11 bases between the germline ends. Germline V gene lookup returns CDR1 SGHNT and CDR2 YENEEA. CDR3 sequence (DNA): TGTGCCAGCAGCTTAGGGACTATGCAATACAATGAGCAGTTCTTC. This translates into CASSLGTMQYNEQFF.

Only a few counts were recorded for this clone. The chain employs TRBV4-1 and TRBJ1-5; D perhaps matches TRBD1 (5 bases). The CDR3 consists of 15 residues. Germline-derived CDR1 and CDR2 are MGHRA and YSYEKL. With 4 bases removed from V and 7 bases from J, the gap between germline ends came to 17 bases. The CDR3 DNA sequence: TGCGCCAGCAGCCGCGTCCGGGACTCTGGGCAGCCCCAGCATTTT. Its protein product is CASSRVRDSGQPQHF.

The rearrangement joins TRBV29-1 to TRBJ1-1, with TRBD1 matching over 7 bases. Unmatched junction bases numbered 8, after V lost 8 bases and J lost 2 bases. The CDR3 contains 13 residues. The germline gives CDR1 SQVTM, CDR2 ANQGSEA. CDR3 bases: TGCAGCTCTGAAGGGGGCTTCAACACTGAAGCTTTCTTT. Protein: CSSEGGFNTEAFF. Looking up the rest from reference TRBV29-1 and TRBJ1-1 gives the full variable domain: SAVISQKPSRDICQRGTSLTIQCQVDSQVTMMFWYRQQPGQSLTLIATANQGSEATYESGFVIDKFPISRPNLTFSTLTVSNMSPEDSSIYLCSSEGGFNTEAFFGQGTRLTVV.

The V and J genes are TRBV7-2 and TRBJ2-1, with 7 bases matching TRBD1. CDR3 length: 14 amino acids. Trimming cost V 7 bases and J 7 bases; bases outside gene matches: 10. The V gene's germline CDR1 is SGHTA and CDR2 FQGNSA. The CDR3 loop reads CASTTGNRRNEQFF. As DNA, the CDR3 is TGTGCCAGCACGACAGGGAATCGGAGAAATGAGCAGTTCTTC.

V gene TRBV3-1 (or the pseudogene TRBV3-2) combines with J gene TRBJ2-7; D not certain. Trimming shortened V by 4 bases and J by 3 bases, and 7 bases separated the two germline ends. The CDR3 loop spans 12 amino acids. Germline CDR1 is LGHDT and CDR2 is YNNKEL (reference sequence). CDR3 DNA sequence: TGTGCCAGCAGCCGACGAGGCTACGAGCAGTACTTC. This codes for CASSRRGYEQYF.

The chain links TRBV4-2 to TRBJ2-3; 7 bases agree with TRBD2. The germline CDR1 and CDR2 sequences are LGHNA and YNFKEQ. The junction had 16 bases not matched to a gene; V was cut back by 0 bases and J by 7 bases. The CDR3 totals 18 residues. The CDR3, as DNA: TGTGCCAGCAGCCAAGATGTACCGGCTAGCGGAACATGGCATACGCAGTATTTT. It specifies CASSQDVPASGTWHTQYF.

This clone appeared a single time. This chain connects TRBV2 to TRBJ2-7, with 7 bases aligning to TRBD2. Germline trimming cut 6 bases from V and 2 bases from J; bases unmatched to any gene: 4. The CDR3 loop spans 13 amino acids. Germline V gives CDR1 SNHLY, CDR2 FYNNEI. The CDR3 sequence: CASRPRGAYEQYF. Here the CDR3 DNA reads TGTGCCAGCAGACCCCGGGGGGCCTACGAGCAGTACTTC.

This chain joins TRBV6-7 and TRBJ1-5; D possibly corresponds to TRBD1 (6 bases). TRBV6-7 is labeled an ORF, and its function is uncertain. The CDR3 consists of 18 residues. Trimming cost V 4 bases and J 5 bases, with 24 bases left between them. CDR3 coding DNA: TGTGCCAGCAGTTGCCCCCGGGACATATCATTCGAGGATCAGCCCCAGCATTTT. It yields the protein CASSCPRDISFEDQPQHF.

The chain combines TRBV5-8 with TRBJ2-1; TRBD1 matches 7 bases. V dropped 5 bases and J dropped 9; count of bases not matched to a gene: 8. Germline-derived CDR1 and CDR2 are SGHTS and YDEGEE. This CDR3 has 13 amino acids. DNA of the CDR3: TGTGCCAGCAGTTTTTTCTCAGGGGGTGAGCAGTTCTTC. Amino acid sequence: CASSFFSGGEQFF.

This sequence joins TRBV11-2 and TRBJ1-1; TRBD1 is a possible D gene (6 bases). The V and J ends lost 5 bases and 1 base respectively, with 20 bases between them. The CDR3 extends over 17 amino acids. In germline, CDR1 is SGHAT, CDR2 FQNNGV. Here the CDR3 reads CASSQGTGSYRNTEAFF. CDR3 DNA: TGTGCCAGCAGCCAGGGCACAGGGAGTTACCGGAACACTGAAGCTTTCTTT.